This is a list of T cell receptor beta chains from one sample in a study of breast tumors, draining lymph nodes, adjacent tissues. In TCRdb, the multiplex PCR reads were re-called with MiXCR into one record per CDR3 protein. The top ten clones hold approximately 4% of a sample with approximately 230,000 distinct CDR3 sequences, around 34% of them seen once. Sequenced: axillary lymph node tissue. These receptors were taken from a female donor with breast cancer. Some clones in this sample may be carry-over from other donors' samples. Each CDR3 is given with its conserved first and last residue. D genes are given only for firm matches. The listing skips clone size in some rows; elsewhere it reads once, few, many or a size class.

V	D	J	size	CDR3	DNA
TRBV7-3	.	TRBJ2-3	.	CASRYGTSGDTQYF	TGTGCCAGCAGATACGGGACGAGTGGAGATACGCAGTATTTT
TRBV7-8	.	TRBJ1-2	many	CASSSRDQSPYGYTF	TGTGCCAGCAGCTCCCGGGACCAAAGCCCCTATGGCTACACCTTC
TRBV29-1	.	TRBJ1-2	many	CSVEGTGGSGGYTF	TGCAGCGTTGAAGGAACGGGGGGCAGCGGTGGCTACACCTTC
TRBV2	.	TRBJ1-5	.	CASSEGLAGHHF	TGTGCCAGCAGTGAGGGACTAGCGGGGCACCATTTT
TRBV7-2	.	TRBJ1-2	many	CASSLLGTGYGYTF	TGTGCCAGCAGCTTATTAGGAACAGGATATGGCTACACCTTC
TRBV18	.	TRBJ1-5	few	CASSEAGQNQPQHF	TGTGCCAGCTCTGAGGCAGGGCAAAATCAGCCCCAGCATTTT
TRBV7-8	TRBD2	TRBJ2-5	many	CASSPRTSGRFTETQYF	TGTGCCAGCAGCCCGAGGACTAGCGGGAGGTTCACGGAGACCCAGTACTTC
TRBV10-2	.	TRBJ2-1	many	CASSHTEQQFF	TGCGCCAGCAGTCATACAGAGCAGCAGTTCTTC
TRBV4-1	.	TRBJ2-5	many	CASSQAMYQETQYF	TGCGCCAGCAGCCAAGCGATGTACCAAGAGACCCAGTACTTC
TRBV7-9	TRBD1	TRBJ2-1	many	CASNDRDEQFF	TGTGCCAGCAACGACAGGGATGAGCAGTTCTTC
TRBV20-1	.	TRBJ1-2	few	CSARAWAGGDYTF	TGCAGTGCTAGAGCTTGGGCAGGAGGGGACTACACCTTC
TRBV18	.	TRBJ1-2	medium-sized	CASSPDRSYGYTF	TGTGCCAGTAGCCCTGACAGGTCCTATGGCTACACCTTC
TRBV20-1	TRBD2	TRBJ2-7	many	CSARSPGLAGGTRSYEQYF	TGCAGTGCTAGATCCCCGGGACTAGCGGGAGGCACCCGCTCCTACGAGCAGTACTTC
TRBV7-2	.	TRBJ1-5	.	CASTAGGRDQPQHF	TGTGCCAGCACCGCCGGCGGGAGGGATCAGCCCCAGCATTTT
TRBV4-3	TRBD2	TRBJ2-3	many	CASSQGLAGGPGTDTQYF	TGCGCCAGCAGCCAAGGGCTAGCGGGGGGGCCGGGCACAGATACGCAGTATTTT